This entry lists 20 T cell receptor beta chains sequenced from one sample in a study of blood T cell repertoires in COVID-19. Produced via immunoSEQ multiplex PCR; TCRdb's table is partial and in-frame only. The sample has 140,000 to 150,000 clones, around 80% seen once; the top ten hold about 1.8%. Sequenced material: peripheral blood. These receptors originate from an older woman with acute or convalescent COVID-19.

This clone was detected ten times or more. This chain links TRBV20-1 with TRBJ2-1; D not certain. This CDR3 is built from 18 residues. Trimming left V 3 bases short and J 4 bases short, with 25 bases between. CDR1 DFQATT and CDR2 SNEGSKA come from the germline V gene (reference sequence). Here the CDR3 reads CSASGTLVAEANYNEQFF. In DNA, the CDR3 is TGCAGTGCTAGTGGAACTCTGGTTGCCGAGGCCAATTACAATGAGCAGTTCTTC.

This clone was detected a few times. The chain is built from TRBV4-1 and TRBJ1-2; 8 positions match TRBD1. The CDR3 runs to 14 residues. In germline, CDR1 is MGHRA, CDR2 YSYEKL. Losses at the gene ends were 6 bases for V and 6 bases for J; bases not matched to a gene: 9. CDR3 nucleotide sequence: TGCGCCAGCAGTAGCGGGCAACAGGGGGATGGCTACACCTTC. It specifies CASSSGQQGDGYTF.

This clone was counted only a few times. The V call is TRBV19, the J call TRBJ1-2; D is uncertain. Trimming left V 5 bases short and J 3 bases short, with 4 bases between. Germline CDR1 reads LNHDA; CDR2 reads SQIVND (reference sequence). CDR3 length: 11 residues. DNA of the CDR3: TGTGCCAGTAGTTCTTACTATGGCTACACCTTC. Translation: CASSSYYGYTF.

This clone appeared once. The CDR3 DNA follows: TGTGCCAGCAGTTTATTATTCTGGGGGGGGTGGAGAAGCGGGAAGGACAATGAGCAGTTCTTC. This codes for CASSLLFWGGWRSGKDNEQFF. The genes are TRBV28 and TRBJ2-1; 7 bases map to TRBD2. V dropped 1 base and J dropped 5; count of bases not matched to a gene: 23. The CDR3 is made up of 21 amino acids. The germline gives CDR1 MDHEN, CDR2 SYDVKM.

This clone was observed a few times. The genes are TRBV24-1 and TRBJ1-1; D call uncertain. CDR1 and CDR2 (germline): KGHDR, SFDVKD. V was pared by 4 bases and J by 3 bases, with 8 bases between. This CDR3 is built from 13 residues. The CDR3 DNA reads TGTGCCACCAGTGACAGAGGGTACACTGAAGCTTTCTTT. It specifies CATSDRGYTEAFF.

J is TRBJ1-5 and V is TRBV18; D not certain. Trimming shortened V by 4 bases and J by 4 bases, and 8 bases separated the two germline ends. CDR3 length equals 13 residues. Germline CDR1 reads KGHSH; CDR2 reads LQKENI. CDR3 protein: CASSQLGNQPQHF. As DNA, the CDR3 is TGTGCCAGCTCACAACTCGGTAATCAGCCCCAGCATTTT.

This clone was seen only a few times. The chain carries TRBV3-1 (or the pseudogene TRBV3-2) and TRBJ1-2, with D perhaps matching TRBD1 (5 bases). The germline V gene has CDR1 LGHDT and CDR2 YNNKEL (reference sequence). Trimming took 2 bases from V and 2 from J, leaving 18 bases between them. This CDR3 has 17 residues. The CDR3 nucleotides read TGTGCCAGCAGCCAACGGTCCCGTGGCAGGGAAAACTATGGCTACACCTTC. Protein sequence: CASSQRSRGRENYGYTF.

J is TRBJ2-7 and V is TRBV2; TRBD2 might be the D (6 bases). This CDR3 is built from 14 residues. Germline values: CDR1 SNHLY, CDR2 FYNNEI. The V end was cut by 4 bases, the J end by 2 bases, with 12 bases between. CDR3 coding DNA: TGTGCCAGCAGTGTGGGGCGGGATCCCTACGAGCAGTACTTC. Its protein is CASSVGRDPYEQYF.

This rearrangement joins TRBV2 to TRBJ1-5; unclear D gene. The CDR3 spans 13 residues. V shed 3 bases and J shed 5 bases, with 8 bases lying between them. Germline CDR1 and CDR2: SNHLY and FYNNEI. The CDR3 is CASSEVGDQPQHF. CDR3 nucleotides: TGTGCCAGCAGTGAGGTCGGGGATCAGCCCCAGCATTTT.

V gene TRBV25-1 combines with J gene TRBJ2-1, with D unclear. The CDR3 runs to 14 residues. Germline CDR1 MGHDK, CDR2 SYGVNS. V shed 8 bases and J shed 0 bases, with 11 bases lying between them. Here the CDR3 reads CASGHPSSYNEQFF. The DNA for the CDR3 is TGTGCCAGCGGCCACCCTAGCTCCTACAATGAGCAGTTCTTC.

V gene TRBV6-5 combines with J gene TRBJ2-1; 9 nucleotides match TRBD2. CDR1 is MNHEY, CDR2 SVGAGI, per germline. This CDR3 contains 14 residues. V dropped 7 bases and J dropped 7; count of bases not matched to a gene: 8. The CDR3 region is CASKGSGRRNEQFF. The CDR3 DNA sequence: TGTGCCAGCAAGGGTAGCGGGAGAAGGAATGAGCAGTTCTTC.

The rearrangement joins TRBV5-1 to TRBJ1-2; tentative D call: TRBD1 (6 bases). The CDR3 totals 15 residues. The V end lost 5 bases, the J end lost 2 bases, and 16 bases lay between the germline ends. The germline V gene has CDR1 SGHRS and CDR2 YFSETQ. CDR3 bases: TGCGCCAGCAGTCGGGCAGCAGGGGCGAACTATGGCTACACCTTC. Protein product: CASSRAAGANYGYTF.

The chain links TRBV20-1 to TRBJ2-3; TRBD2 aligns across 12 bases. Per germline, CDR1 DFQATT and CDR2 SNEGSKA (reference sequence). This CDR3 region has 14 residues. V lost 3 bases, J lost 5 bases, and 3 bases stayed unmatched. CDR3 loop: CSASSSGRGDTQYF. The CDR3 coding sequence is TGCAGTGCTAGTTCTAGCGGGAGGGGAGATACGCAGTATTTT.

The rearrangement links TRBV6-5 to TRBJ2-7, with a tentative D call TRBD2 (7 bases). Germline values: CDR1 MNHEY, CDR2 SVGAGI. Trimming took off 2 bases at V and 4 bases at J, with 12 bases between the two ends. This CDR3 region has 14 residues. CDR3 sequence: CASSYRGAGYEQYF. CDR3 coding DNA: TGTGCCAGCAGTTACCGGGGGGCAGGGTACGAGCAGTACTTC.

CDR3 residues: CASSPTQGARNQPQHF. For the CDR3, the DNA is TGTGCCAGCAGCCCAACCCAGGGGGCGCGTAATCAGCCCCAGCATTTT. The chain links TRBV6-6 to TRBJ1-5; TRBD1 matches at 8 bases. Trimming removed 6 bases from V and 4 bases from J; junction bases left unmatched: 11. The CDR3 loop spans 16 amino acids. Germline lookup yields CDR1 MNHNY and CDR2 SVGAGI (reference sequence).

The chain is built from TRBV7-9 and TRBJ2-7; weak D call: TRBD1 (5 bases). Trimming took 2 bases from V and 2 from J, leaving 10 bases between them. The CDR3 is made up of 14 amino acids. The germline gives CDR1 SEHNR, CDR2 FQNEAQ (reference sequence). The CDR3 DNA is TGTGCCAGCAGCTTACAGGACATTCCCTACGAGCAGTACTTC. Amino acid sequence: CASSLQDIPYEQYF.

V gene TRBV5-1 combines with J gene TRBJ2-1; perhaps TRBD1 as D (6 bases). Trimming removed 4 bases from V and 6 bases from J, with 8 bases in between. The CDR3 contains 12 residues. Germline assignment: CDR1 SGHRS and CDR2 YFSETQ. The CDR3 nucleotides read TGCGCCAGCAGCCGGGACACCAATGAGCAGTTCTTC. Amino acids: CASSRDTNEQFF.

The genes are TRBV10-2 and TRBJ2-1; 12 positions agree with TRBD2. Germline values: CDR1 WSHSY, CDR2 SAAADI. The CDR3 sequence is 15 residues long. With 5 bases clipped from V and 5 bases from J, the junction kept 4 bases outside the gene matches. The CDR3 sequence is CASSPLAGGDNEQFF. CDR3 sequence (DNA): TGCGCCAGCAGTCCCCTAGCGGGGGGGGACAATGAGCAGTTCTTC.

The CDR3 here is CASSFTGNEQFF. The DNA of the CDR3 is TGCGCCAGCAGCTTTACCGGGAATGAGCAGTTCTTC. The rearrangement uses TRBV5-1 and TRBJ2-1; D not resolved. Germline V gives CDR1 SGHRS, CDR2 YFSETQ. With 2 bases removed from V and 7 bases from J, the gap between germline ends came to 7 bases. This CDR3 contains 12 residues.

CDR3 sequence reads: CASSRLAGEETQYF. The DNA for the CDR3 is TGTGCCAGCAGTCGACTAGCGGGGGAAGAGACCCAGTACTTC. The chain carries TRBV6-6 and TRBJ2-5, with 12 bases fitting TRBD2. Germline V gene sequence: CDR1 MNHNY, CDR2 SVGAGI (reference sequence). This CDR3 has 14 residues. V lost 5 bases, J lost 3 bases, and 1 base stayed unmatched.